This is a list of T cell receptor beta chains from one sample in a study of shared clonotypes between healthy human individuals. The data were produced by immunoSEQ multiplex PCR, yet TCRdb's version contains in-frame clones alone and is incomplete. This sample carries about 2,200,000 clones, more than 85% of them seen once, and the ten largest clones take 1.5% to 2%. Source material: naive CD8+ T cells from PBMCs. These receptors originate from a man aged 18-30 years in good health. Some clones in this sample may be carry-over from other donors' samples. CDR3s leave out the opening cysteine and the closing phenylalanine or tryptophan. Fields, in order: D gene, J gene, V gene, CDR3 protein. D genes are given only for firm matches.

>TRBD1|TRBJ2-7|TRBV12-5
ASGPGTGVHEQY
>TRBD2|TRBJ2-7|TRBV7-2
ASSFRDYSYEQY
>.|TRBJ2-7|TRBV28
ASSIPGQPPYEQY
>.|TRBJ1-1|TRBV6-1
ASSELWEAVTEAF
>TRBD1|TRBJ2-2|TRBV9
ASSVGYRQGPNTGELF
>.|TRBJ2-7|TRBV19
ASSTAYEQY
>TRBD2|TRBJ2-7|TRBV7-6
ASSLGGGTYEQY
>.|TRBJ2-7|TRBV28
ASSSTLPVGGFVEQY
>.|TRBJ2-3|TRBV2
ASSEVESTDTQY
>TRBD2|TRBJ2-7|TRBV19
ASSIDSSGRWYEQY